This passage covers 20 T cell receptor beta chains from one sample sequenced in a study of T cells in Graves' hyperthyroidism and ophthalmopathy. There were TCR beta CDR3 regions amplified from RNA transcripts. In the first-round RT-PCR of the TCR CDR3, the HTBI primer set was used. Using its own MiXCR run on the multiplex PCR reads, TCRdb lists one record per CDR3 protein. The table shows hundreds of thousands of distinct CDR3 sequences, with around 46% occurring only once. The sequencing input was peripheral blood or thyroid tissue (not recorded which). Source of these receptors: a woman younger than 35 with Graves' hyperthyroidism.

This chain joins TRBV12-3 or TRBV12-4 and TRBJ2-7; TRBD1 matches 7 bases. With 11 bases clipped from V and 7 bases from J, the junction kept 17 bases outside the gene matches. There are 14 residues in the CDR3. The CDR3 coding sequence is TGTGCCTGGAGTCCAGACAGGGTTATGGGTGAGCAGTACTTC. Its protein is CAWSPDRVMGEQYF.

This clonotype was detected ten times or more. The rearrangement uses TRBV2 and TRBJ1-5; 7 nucleotides match TRBD1. Germline-derived CDR1 and CDR2 are SNHLY and FYNNEI. The CDR3 runs to 14 residues. With V trimmed by 6 bases and J by 5 bases, 7 bases remained unmatched. CDR3 nucleotide sequence: TGTGCCAGCAGCGCCGACAGGGTCCATCAGCCCCAGCATTTT. Amino acid sequence: CASSADRVHQPQHF.

This rearrangement joins TRBV29-1 to TRBJ2-2; 7 nucleotides agree with TRBD1. The CDR3 has 16 amino acids. V lost 5 bases to trimming and J lost 1 base; unmatched junction nucleotides: 10. Germline V lookup: CDR1 SQVTM, CDR2 ANQGSEA. The CDR3 protein is CSVPRGLGQNTGELFF. The DNA of the CDR3 is TGCAGCGTTCCAAGGGGGCTTGGACAGAACACCGGGGAGCTGTTTTTT.

This clonotype was seen only once. The chain combines TRBV7-2 with TRBJ1-1; tentatively, D is TRBD1 (5 bases). Germline values: CDR1 SGHTA, CDR2 FQGNSA. CDR3 length: 15 amino acids. Trimming removed 4 bases from V and 5 bases from J, with 17 bases in between. The CDR3 loop reads CASSSRGEGRTEAFF. CDR3 nucleotides: TGTGCCAGCAGCTCCCGGGGGGAGGGGAGGACTGAAGCTTTCTTT.

About this clonotype: At one end, the junction sequence differs from germline, possibly due to a read error. The chain has TRBV11-2 and TRBJ1-2; D is undetermined. The germline V gene encodes CDR1 SGHAT and CDR2 FQNNGV. The CDR3 runs 16 residues. The CDR3 nucleotides are TGTGCCAGCAGCTTAGAATTGTACGAGGCTAACTTTGGCTACACCTTC. Protein: CASSLELYEANFGYTF.

There are many counts of this clonotype. V gene TRBV20-1 combines with J gene TRBJ2-7, with 7 bases that match TRBD1. This CDR3 comprises 11 residues. Germline V CDR1 and CDR2: DFQATT, SNEGSKA (reference sequence). The chain's CDR3 is CSTGQAYEQYF. Here the CDR3 DNA reads TGCAGCACAGGACAGGCCTACGAGCAGTACTTC.

CDR3 coding DNA: TGTGCCACCAGCAGGGGATGGAGCCTCTCTGGGGCCAACGTCCTGACTTTC. Translating it yields CATSRGWSLSGANVLTF. The rearrangement links TRBV15 to TRBJ2-6; D call uncertain. There are 17 residues in the CDR3. Germline CDR1 is LNHNV and CDR2 is YYDKDF (reference sequence). Trimming removed 3 bases at V and 0 bases at J, with 12 bases between.

This clonotype has ten or more counts. The genes are TRBV24-1 and TRBJ1-2; TRBD1 matches 10 bases. Trimming at V came to 4 bases and at J to 4 bases, leaving 8 bases not matched to a gene. Germline V gene data show CDR1 as KGHDR and CDR2 as SFDVKD. This CDR3 is built from 16 residues. Here the CDR3 DNA reads TGTGCCACCAGTGACACCGGGACAGGGGTCATCTATGGCTACACCTTC. Its protein is CATSDTGTGVIYGYTF.

V gene TRBV5-1 combines with J gene TRBJ2-7; D perhaps matches TRBD2 (6 bases). V dropped 6 bases and J dropped 0 bases, with 19 bases sitting between them. The CDR3 consists of 16 residues. Germline V gene sequence: CDR1 SGHRS, CDR2 YFSETQ. The DNA for the CDR3 is TGCGCCAGCACCTCGGACGGGGGTGGAGGCTCCTACGAGCAGTACTTC. The encoded protein is CASTSDGGGGSYEQYF.

On this clonotype: A read error may explain this, as a much larger clone is one base away. This rearrangement joins TRBV7-6 to TRBJ1-2, with TRBD1 matching over 8 bases. This CDR3 is built from 14 residues. CDR1 is SGHVS, CDR2 FNYEAQ, per germline. DNA of the CDR3: TGTGCCGGCAGCTCGGGACAGGTAGACTATGGCTACACCTTC. It codes for CAGSSGQVDYGYTF.

V gene TRBV29-1 combines with J gene TRBJ2-7, with D perhaps matching TRBD2 (5 bases). The V end was cut by 8 bases, the J end by 5 bases, with 28 bases between. This CDR3 region has 16 residues. CDR1 SQVTM and CDR2 ANQGSEA come from the germline V gene. CDR3 in amino acids: CSLRHSRVGNGNEQYF. CDR3 sequence (DNA): TGCAGCTTACGTCACTCGCGGGTAGGGAACGGCAACGAGCAGTACTTC.

This clonotype was counted many times. CDR3 sequence (DNA): TGTGCCAGCAACCACCTGGGGGCATTACACTATGGCTACACCTTC. Translation: CASNHLGALHYGYTF. V usage is TRBV7-2 and J usage is TRBJ1-2; D might be TRBD1 (6 bases). Trimming took 7 bases from V and 3 from J, leaving 18 bases between them. Germline assignment: CDR1 SGHTA and CDR2 FQGNSA. This CDR3 spans 15 amino acids. Drawing the rest from reference TRBV7-2 and TRBJ1-2, the complete variable domain is GAGVSQSPSNKVTEKGKDVELRCDPISGHTALYWYRQSLGQGLEFLIYFQGNSAPDKSGLPSDRFSAERTGGSVSTLTIQRTQQEDSAVYLCASNHLGALHYGYTFGSGTRLTVV.

The chain recombines TRBV29-1 with TRBJ2-5; D is uncertain. The CDR3 length is 10 residues. V was pared by 8 bases and J by 2 bases, with 6 bases between. CDR1 and CDR2 (germline): SQVTM, ANQGSEA. CDR3 nucleotides: TGCAGCTTAGTACAAGAGACCCAGTACTTC. The encoded protein is CSLVQETQYF. The full variable domain, in which reference TRBV29-1 and TRBJ2-5 provide the parts outside the CDR3, is SAVISQKPSRDICQRGTSLTIQCQVDSQVTMMFWYRQQPGQSLTLIATANQGSEATYESGFVIDKFPISRPNLTFSTLTVSNMSPEDSSIYLCSLVQETQYFGPGTRLLVL.

This clonotype has at least ten counts. V and J are TRBV29-1 and TRBJ1-2; D gene unclear. The V end was cut by 3 bases, the J end by 3 bases, with 20 bases between. The CDR3 consists of 16 residues. Germline CDR1 reads SQVTM; CDR2 reads ANQGSEA. The CDR3, as DNA: TGCAGCGTTGATCTCGTATCCTCGCGTGGTGACTATGGCTACACCTTC. Translation gives CSVDLVSSRGDYGYTF.

The chain is built from TRBV15 and TRBJ1-2; D is uncertain. With 1 base removed from V and 4 bases from J, the gap between germline ends came to 10 bases. This CDR3 is 14 amino acids long. Per germline, CDR1 LNHNV and CDR2 YYDKDF (reference sequence). CDR3 sequence: CATSRAAETYGYTF. The CDR3 DNA reads as TGTGCCACCAGCAGAGCGGCAGAGACCTATGGCTACACCTTC.

The chain has TRBV29-1 and TRBJ1-2, with D hard to call. The germline gives CDR1 SQVTM, CDR2 ANQGSEA. Deletions cut 8 bases from V and 2 bases from J, with 9 bases between. This CDR3 is built from 11 residues. Here the CDR3 DNA reads TGCAGCTACACACCAAACTATGGCTACACCTTC. The encoded protein is CSYTPNYGYTF.

To note about this clonotype: Possible read error: a much larger clone is one base away. The rearrangement joins TRBV6-1 to TRBJ2-7; perhaps TRBD1 as D (5 bases). V was clipped by 3 bases and J by 2 bases, with 14 bases between them. The CDR3 contains 15 residues. CDR1 is MNHNS and CDR2 is SASEGT in the germline V gene. DNA of the CDR3: TGTGCCAGCAGTGAGCCCCTCGACAGCACCTACGAGCAGTACTTC. Protein sequence: CASSEPLDSTYEQYF.

This clonotype was picked up a small number of times. The chain uses TRBV7-8 and TRBJ1-6, with D possibly TRBD1 on 6 matching bases. Germline CDR1 is SGHVS and CDR2 is FQNEAQ. The CDR3 totals 13 residues. The chain's CDR3 is CARVPGVNSPLHF. DNA for the CDR3: TGTGCTAGAGTCCCAGGGGTAAATTCACCCCTCCACTTT.

This clonotype was seen a handful of times. The chain carries TRBV11-2 and TRBJ2-5; D is possibly TRBD1 (6 bases). V was clipped by 5 bases and J by 7 bases, with 20 bases between them. Germline V CDR1 and CDR2: SGHAT, FQNNGV. The CDR3 is made up of 15 amino acids. DNA for the CDR3: TGTGCCAGCAGCCCATCGACAAGGGGGTCGGGGACCCAGTACTTC. Translating it yields CASSPSTRGSGTQYF. The entire variable domain, with the rest obtained from reference TRBV11-2 and TRBJ2-5, is as follows: EAGVAQSPRYKIIEKRQSVAFWCNPISGHATLYWYQQILGQGPKLLIQFQNNGVVDDSQLPKDRFSAERLKGVDSTLKIQPAKLEDSAVYLCASSPSTRGSGTQYFGPGTRLLVL.

The chain has TRBV6-1 and TRBJ1-3, with D hard to call. The germline CDR1 and CDR2 sequences are MNHNS and SASEGT. The V end was cut by 2 bases, the J end by 4 bases, with 15 bases between. This CDR3 is built from 16 residues. The chain's CDR3 is CASSERRELGGNTIYF. The CDR3, as DNA: TGTGCCAGCAGTGAAAGGCGGGAGTTGGGCGGAAACACCATATATTTT.